These 10 T cell receptor beta chains were all obtained from the same sample, sequenced in a study of beta chain features in type 1 diabetes. Overall study results and limits: TCRB CDR3s from Type 1 diabetes patients were moderately but significantly shorter in all four CD4+ subsets.

These receptors' targets are unknown. Expressed TCRB transcripts were sequenced because the entire RNA isolate underwent reverse transcription. Repertoires were generated with immunoSEQ multiplex PCR, while TCRdb's copy carries only in-frame clones and drops some. The data show about 260,000 clones, roughly 20% seen once. Sequenced sample: naive CD4+ T cells from blood. The receptors derive from a woman aged 40 to 49 with type 1 diabetes.

Written as DNA, the CDR3 is TGCGCCAGCAGCCAAGATTGGGACAGATCCTACGAGCAGTACTTC. Amino acids: CASSQDWDRSYEQYF. The chain couples TRBV4-3 to TRBJ2-7, with TRBD1 matching over 7 bases. The CDR3 runs to 15 residues. CDR1 is LGHNA, CDR2 YSLEER, per germline. V trimming: 0 bases; J trimming: 1 base; junction bases outside the gene matches: 3.

The V and J genes are TRBV5-4 and TRBJ2-2, with D possibly TRBD1 on 8 matching bases. Per germline, CDR1 SGHNT and CDR2 YYREEE (reference sequence). Between the trimmed V and J ends, which lost 4 bases and 7 bases, there was a span of 20 bases. There are 16 residues in the CDR3. The CDR3 coding sequence is TGTGCCAGCAGCCGGGGAGACAGGGGCGGGGGCGGGGAGCTGTTTTTT. Protein: CASSRGDRGGGGELFF.

V and J are TRBV7-2 and TRBJ2-2; a weak D match, TRBD1 (5 bases). The CDR3 is 15 amino acids. Germline V gene lookup returns CDR1 SGHTA and CDR2 FQGNSA. V lost 3 bases and J lost 5, with 13 bases in between. In nucleotides, the CDR3 is TGTGCCAGCAGCTTGCCAGACAGAGAGACCGGGGAGCTGTTTTTT. It translates to CASSLPDRETGELFF.

The V and J genes are TRBV30 and TRBJ2-7; D is unresolved. The CDR3 runs 11 residues. Germline V gives CDR1 GTSNPN, CDR2 SVGIG (reference sequence). The germline V and J ends were trimmed by 1 base and 2 bases, with 3 bases remaining between them. DNA of the CDR3: TGTGCCTGGAGTGGTACCTACGAGCAGTACTTC. Amino acids: CAWSGTYEQYF.

This clone was found a few times. The chain has TRBV7-2 and TRBJ1-2, with TRBD1 identical over 11 bases. The germline V gene has CDR1 SGHTA and CDR2 FQGNSA. J gave up 5 bases and V 5 bases, and 7 bases lay outside the gene matches. This CDR3 region has 15 residues. The DNA of the CDR3 is TGTGCCAGCAGCACTGGACAGGGGGCTACGTATGGCTACACCTTC. It specifies CASSTGQGATYGYTF.

CDR3 region: CASSAFTGPSYEQYF. CDR3 bases: TGCGCCAGCAGCGCTTTCACAGGGCCCTCCTACGAGCAGTACTTC. This sequence joins TRBV5-1 and TRBJ2-7, with a possible D match to TRBD1 (6 bases). This CDR3 is built from 15 residues. The germline gives CDR1 SGHRS, CDR2 YFSETQ. V was clipped by 4 bases and J by 0 bases, with 14 bases between them.

V is TRBV28 and J is TRBJ2-5, with D possibly being TRBD1 (8 bases). The V end was cut by 8 bases, the J end by 4 bases, with 17 bases between. The CDR3 loop spans 14 amino acids. Germline-derived CDR1 and CDR2 are MDHEN and SYDVKM. CDR3 loop: CASRMTGEGETQYF. CDR3 nucleotide sequence: TGTGCCAGCCGTATGACAGGGGAGGGAGAGACCCAGTACTTC.

The gene calls are TRBV7-9 and TRBJ2-1; 11 positions match TRBD2. This CDR3 has 14 residues. Unmatched junction bases numbered 2, after V lost 5 bases and J lost 5 bases. CDR1 is SEHNR and CDR2 is FQNEAQ in the germline V gene (reference sequence). The CDR3 loop reads CASSVSGGDNEQFF. CDR3 sequence (DNA): TGTGCCAGCAGCGTTAGCGGGGGGGACAATGAGCAGTTCTTC.

The rearrangement links TRBV30 to TRBJ1-1, with 7 bases fitting TRBD1. Germline lookup yields CDR1 GTSNPN and CDR2 SVGIG (reference sequence). The ends lost 1 base at V and 2 bases at J; junction bases unmatched: 1. This CDR3 comprises 13 residues. CDR3 nucleotide sequence: TGTGCCTGGAGTGGGACAGGCAACACTGAAGCTTTCTTT. Translated, it gives CAWSGTGNTEAFF. The entire variable domain, with the rest obtained from reference TRBV30 and TRBJ1-1, is as follows: SQTIHQWPATLVQPVGSPLSLECTVEGTSNPNLYWYRQAAGRGLQLLFYSVGIGQISSEVPQNLSASRPQDRQFILSSKKLLLSDSGFYLCAWSGTGNTEAFFGQGTRLTVV.

The chain carries TRBV9 and TRBJ2-1; 11 bases match TRBD2. Trimming at V came to 2 bases and at J to 5 bases, leaving 0 bases not matched to a gene. CDR3 length: 14 residues. Looked up from germline, CDR1 is SGDLS and CDR2 is YYNGEE. Written as DNA, the CDR3 is TGTGCCAGCAGCGTGGGACTAGCGGACAATGAGCAGTTCTTC. Translating gives CASSVGLADNEQFF.